The T cell receptor beta chain described here comes from a study of CD8+CD57+ T cells in acquired aplastic anemia. Both TCR beta VDJ combination and CDR3 sequence profiling were carried out. Genomic DNA was the template for this profiling. TCRdb redid the calling of the reads with MiXCR, one entry per CDR3 protein. This table has around 180,000 distinct CDR3 sequences, 50% to 75% appearing once. The length of the CDR3 is 14 residues. V lost 1 base, J lost 4 bases, and 2 bases stayed unmatched. CDR1 and CDR2 (germline): DFQATT, SNEGSKA (reference sequence). The table lists this clonotype with a count of one.

The origin of this receptor is a human donor in good health. The chain recombines TRBV20-1 with TRBJ2-1; 9 nucleotides agree with TRBD1. Sequencing was carried out using sorted CD4+, CD8+, or CD8+CD57+ T cells (not recorded which) from PBMCs. Here the CDR3 reads CSARGQGGYNEQFF. For the CDR3, the DNA is TGCAGTGCTAGAGGACAGGGGGGATACAATGAGCAGTTCTTC.